These T cell receptor beta chains were read from a single sample in a study of blood T cell repertoires in COVID-19. The method was immunoSEQ multiplex PCR; TCRdb's version includes in-frame clones alone and lacks a portion of them. Of 240,000 or so clones in the sample, approximately 80% are singletons; the top ten hold 1.9%. Sequencing was done on a sample of peripheral blood. These TCRs come from a woman at least 80 years old with acute or convalescent COVID-19. The CDR3 runs from the conserved cysteine through the conserved F or W. Each record gives: J gene, clone size, V gene, D gene, CDR3 protein, CDR3 DNA. D genes are given only for firm matches. Some rows have no size entry. The others give once, few or many, or a class for an expanded clone.

TRBJ1-5	few	TRBV7-6	TRBD1	CASSDRGGNQPQHF	TGTGCCAGCAGCGACAGGGGTGGCAATCAGCCCCAGCATTTT
TRBJ1-5	NA	TRBV30	NA	CAWSVRVGGQPQHF	TGTGCCTGGAGTGTACGGGTGGGAGGTCAGCCCCAGCATTTT
TRBJ2-5	NA	TRBV11-2	NA	CASSQQGGGPQETQYF	TGTGCCAGCAGTCAGCAAGGGGGGGGACCTCAAGAGACCCAGTACTTC
TRBJ2-5	NA	TRBV6-5	NA	CASSVTGIQETQYF	TGTGCCAGCAGCGTTACAGGGATTCAAGAGACCCAGTACTTC
TRBJ2-7	NA	TRBV3-1/TRBV3-2	TRBD1	CASSPGQGREQYF	TGTGCCAGCAGCCCCGGACAGGGCAGGGAGCAGTACTTC
TRBJ2-1	NA	TRBV4-1	TRBD2	CASSPLAGGSMMQFF	TGCGCCAGCAGCCCACTAGCGGGAGGGTCAATGATGCAGTTCTTC
TRBJ1-5	NA	TRBV10-1	NA	CASTRTRDNQPQHF	TGCGCCAGCACTCGGACAAGGGACAATCAGCCCCAGCATTTT
TRBJ2-1	NA	TRBV4-1	TRBD2	CASSQDWVVAGGGNEQFF	TGCGCCAGCAGCCAAGATTGGGTTGTAGCGGGAGGTGGCAATGAGCAGTTCTTC
TRBJ2-4	NA	TRBV6-6	NA	CASSYNASPSKNIQYF	TGTGCCAGCAGTTATAACGCTAGCCCGTCCAAAAACATTCAGTACTTC
TRBJ1-3	once	TRBV28	NA	CASFPPAGNTIYF	TGTGCCAGCTTCCCCCCTGCTGGAAACACCATATATTTT
TRBJ1-2	NA	TRBV29-1	TRBD1	CSADATGWAGYTF	TGCAGCGCAGACGCGACAGGGTGGGCTGGCTACACCTTC
TRBJ2-3	once	TRBV7-2	TRBD2	CASGTSGTTDTQYF	TGTGCCAGCGGGACTAGCGGGACCACAGATACGCAGTATTTT
TRBJ2-1	NA	TRBV6-6	TRBD2	CASSLKPPLAGGRASYNEQFF	TGTGCCAGCAGCTTAAAACCTCCGCTAGCGGGAGGTCGAGCCTCCTACAATGAGCAGTTCTTC
TRBJ2-4	NA	TRBV7-2	NA	CASSLVPDQNIQYF	TGTGCCAGCAGCTTAGTACCAGATCAAAACATTCAGTACTTC
TRBJ2-3	NA	TRBV7-2	NA	CASSLMRVGGTDTQYF	TGTGCCAGCAGCTTAATGAGGGTCGGGGGCACAGATACGCAGTATTTT
TRBJ1-2	NA	TRBV7-2	TRBD1	CASSSNRGRSGYGYTF	TGTGCCAGCAGCTCCAACAGGGGCCGTTCTGGCTATGGCTACACCTTC
TRBJ1-6	once	TRBV4-2	NA	CASSPGEGGSYNSPLHF	TGTGCCAGCAGCCCCGGGGAGGGGGGCTCCTATAATTCACCCCTCCACTTT
TRBJ2-6	once	TRBV6-5	NA	CASSFFQGTGANVLTF	TGTGCCAGCAGTTTCTTCCAGGGTACTGGGGCCAACGTCCTGACTTTC
TRBJ1-6	NA	TRBV28	TRBD1	CASGYGQGRENSPLHF	TGTGCCAGCGGGTACGGACAGGGCCGGGAGAATTCACCCCTCCACTTT
TRBJ1-1	NA	TRBV6-1	NA	CASSEPHGGTEAFF	TGTGCCAGCAGTGAACCGCATGGCGGCACTGAAGCTTTCTTT
TRBJ1-1	NA	TRBV5-6	TRBD1	CASSLYRGRGYTEAFF	TGTGCCAGCAGCTTGTACAGGGGAAGGGGGTACACTGAAGCTTTCTTT
TRBJ1-2	once	TRBV5-1	NA	CASSDNPGNYGYTF	TGCGCCAGCAGCGACAATCCAGGAAACTATGGCTACACCTTC
TRBJ2-3	NA	TRBV7-2	TRBD2	CASSRGGGGGARTDTQYF	TGTGCCAGCAGCCGCGGGGGGGGCGGGGGGGCCAGGACAGATACGCAGTATTTT